This paragraph covers one TCR beta chain sequence. This clonotype occurred a few times. There is no known antigen for this receptor. No base quality information exists; no much larger clone differs at one position. The library was made by PCR. At the Johns Hopkins FTIC core, DNA from the cultured CD4+ T cells underwent TCR sequencing with the Oncomine TCR Beta short-read assay. The QIAamp micro DNA kit was used to extract genomic DNA from the cultured CD4+ T cells. Oncomine TCR Beta libraries made from cultured CD4+ T cells were pooled using unique dual indexes and sequenced on an Illumina iSeq 100. From the authors' description of their analysis: Non-productive sequences were removed, and CDR3s that did not start with C, did not end with F or W, or were shorter than 7 amino acids were discarded. Antigen-specific clonotypes were identified using the MANAFEST web application through comparison of peptide-stimulated wells with reference and other culture wells. To be called positive, a clone needed an FDR below 0.05, an odds ratio above 5, and a productive frequency above 0.1% in at least two of three replicate wells. Clonotypes that were significantly expanded in both SARS-CoV-2 spike wells and at least one common cold coronavirus spike condition were defined as cross-reactive. Using R version 3.6.1, CDR3 homology was evaluated through Levenshtein distances (stringdist) along with unrooted phylogenetic trees (ape). TCRdb ran its own pipeline on the public reads, namely fastp trimming at Q25 and MiXCR clone calling, and kept in-frame beta chains. Each record represents a unique CDR3 protein, reported with the most common genes and DNA among its rows. V and J calls and clone size were set by TCRdb, not the authors. Present in this sample are approximately 15,000 distinct CDR3 sequences, around 30% of which were seen just once. 15% to 17% of the sample is in the top ten clones.

These data are taken from a study of vaccination and CD4 T cells after COVID-19 (dated by TCRdb to the early 2020s). Study-level background: Every convalescent patient had a positive nasal swab PCR test for SARS-CoV-2, with mild disease in roughly ten patients and severe disease in one. In the convalescent cohort there were six males and four females, among whom were two Hispanic individuals, seven Caucasians, two Asians and one multiracial person. Participants got two doses of the Pfizer-BioNTech BNT162b2 vaccine (n=8) or two doses of the Moderna mRNA-1273 vaccine (n=2). Post-COVID blood samples from convalescent patients were collected a median of roughly 100 days after diagnosis, with a range of 35 to 161 days. Post-vaccine blood samples were taken a median of around 68 days after the second vaccine dose, with a range of about 13 to 250 days. The cultures were stimulated with overlapping spike peptide pools from SARS-CoV-2 and from the common cold coronaviruses HCoV-NL63, HCoV-OC43 and HCoV-229E. As controls, cultures received a CEFX viral epitope pool (the positive control), an HIV-1 Nef peptide pool (the negative control), or no peptide at all. The spike-specific CD4+ TCR repertoire was compared before and after mRNA vaccination in approximately 9 COVID-19 convalescent patients and a handful of infection-naive healthy vaccine recipients.

The V end loses 6 bases and the J end loses 2 bases, and a stretch of 14 bases separates them. CDR1 and CDR2 were assigned from the germline V gene as MNHNS and SASEGT. Measured from the cysteine to the phenylalanine, the CDR3 is 15 residues long. This entry keeps only the CDR3 DNA: 45 bases, framed from base 1. Points the paper makes about the study in general: In convalescent patients, a median around 85% of post-vaccine SARS-CoV-2-reactive clones were detected only after vaccination, and vaccine-specific priming was suggested by this finding. Although the median number of SARS-CoV-2-reactive clonotypes went up from roughly 19 after infection to 35 to 40 after vaccination, the increase was not significant. Of the vaccine-specific clones in convalescent patients, 304 of 307, or nearly all, reacted only to SARS-CoV-2 spike and did not cross-react with common cold coronaviruses. Only a relatively small number of convalescent patients were included in the study, and early timepoints following natural infection were not analyzed.

The sample's treatment or condition label, decoded: approximately 9-day PBMC culture with coronavirus spike peptide pools or control peptides (ViraFEST assay). To expand antigen-specific T cells with peptide pools and then pick out the expanded clonotypes through TCR sequencing, the study relied on the ViraFEST assay. The positive SARS-CoV-2 PCR tests of the convalescent patients were dated from March to December 2020, before the Alpha, Beta and Delta variants emerged in the United States. Over 1.5 million PBMCs per well were cultured in IMDM with approximately 5.5% human AB serum and 8 to 10 IU/ml IL-2, plus 10 ug/ml peptide pools. Half of the culture medium was replaced with fresh IL-2-containing medium on days 3 and 7. After less than 12 days of culture, CD4+ T cells were isolated by negative selection using the EasySep CD4+ T cell isolation kit. Ficoll-Paque Plus gradient centrifugation was used to isolate PBMCs from whole blood, and the isolated PBMCs were then either used fresh or cryopreserved at -140C. Culture conditions were generally each tested in triplicate wells.

The rearrangement joined TRBV6-1 to TRBJ1-5, with the D segment identity uncertain. Material for sequencing was cultured CD4+ T cells from blood. The clonotype comes from a human donor with COVID-19. The CDR3 here reads CASRPGTGGNQPQHF. In nucleotide form, the sequence is TGTGCCAGCAGGCCCGGCACCGGGGGCAATCAGCCCCAGCATTTT.